Below, 6 T cell receptor beta chains from the same sample are listed, as sequenced in a study of regulatory T cells in long-lasting Graves disease. To make TCR beta libraries, researchers used iRepertoire HTBI primers and Arm-PCR of CDR3 regions. One entry per CDR3 protein, called by TCRdb with MiXCR from the multiplex PCR reads. The sample shows some 320,000 distinct CDR3 sequences, 18% of them seen only once. Documented time point: newly diagnosed GD, antithyroid drugs for less than 3 months. Preparation of the TCR library used RNA extracted from PBMCs. The source was peripheral blood mononuclear cells (PBMCs), collected at new diagnosis, from a patient treated with antithyroid drugs. The source of these receptors is a female donor with Graves disease.

This clonotype has ten or more counts. The chain employs TRBV11-2 and TRBJ1-1; D gene unclear. The CDR3 contains 13 residues. Trimming pared 2 bases from V and 3 bases from J, leaving 7 bases between. Germline values: CDR1 SGHAT, CDR2 FQNNGV. In nucleotides, the CDR3 is TGTGCCAGCAGCTTACTCCGGGACACTGAAGCTTTCTTT. Protein: CASSLLRDTEAFF.

This sequence joins TRBV2 and TRBJ2-5, with 10 nucleotides matching TRBD2. The CDR3 sequence is 15 residues long. V trimming: 5 bases; J trimming: 3 bases; junction bases outside the gene matches: 6. CDR1 and CDR2 (germline): SNHLY, FYNNEI. CDR3: CASSSGLAVEETQYF. CDR3 in DNA: TGTGCCAGCAGTTCCGGACTAGCGGTTGAAGAGACCCAGTACTTC.

This clonotype was counted a few times. The rearrangement uses TRBV28 and TRBJ2-2; possibly TRBD1 for D (5 bases). V lost 5 bases and J lost 4, with 11 bases in between. Germline V gene sequence: CDR1 MDHEN, CDR2 SYDVKM. CDR3 size: 14 residues. The CDR3 nucleotides are TGTGCCAGCAGTCGAACAGGCAGCACCGGGGAGCTGTTTTTT. Its protein is CASSRTGSTGELFF.

The rearrangement joins TRBV28 to TRBJ1-5; D might be TRBD1 (6 bases). CDR1 and CDR2 (germline): MDHEN, SYDVKM. The CDR3 loop spans 14 amino acids. Trimming removed 6 bases from V and 4 bases from J, with 13 bases in between. The CDR3 bases are TGTGCCAGCAGCTCAGGGGTAGGGAATCAGCCCCAGCATTTT. Protein: CASSSGVGNQPQHF.

The count of this clonotype is one. The V call is TRBV6-5, the J call TRBJ1-2, with TRBD1 matching over 8 bases. CDR3 size: 16 residues. Germline CDR1 and CDR2: MNHEY and SVGAGI. Trimming removed 1 base from V and 1 base from J; junction bases left unmatched: 5. This CDR3 is CASSYFGTGVNYGYTF. CDR3 nucleotides: TGTGCCAGCAGTTACTTCGGGACAGGAGTTAACTATGGCTACACCTTC.

This clonotype was observed a handful of times. This may arise from a read error, as a much more abundant clone is one base away. The gene calls are TRBV28 and TRBJ2-1; 11 positions match TRBD2. Germline CDR1 MDHEN, CDR2 SYDVKM. V lost 5 bases, J lost 4 bases, and 7 bases stayed unmatched. This CDR3 contains 16 residues. CDR3 in DNA: TGTGCCAGCAGTGATGCCGGGACTAGCGGATACAATGAGCAGTTCTTC. Protein sequence: CASSDAGTSGYNEQFF.